This T cell receptor (beta chain) was observed in a study of T cell repertoires in cytomegalovirus infection. Study-wide context: Recently identified HLA-C-restricted CMV epitopes were used, and well-studied HLA-B-restricted CMV epitopes were used as well. Matching HLA type, along with CMV infection, was indicated by public TCR beta signatures. Study-level points and caveats: Individuals carrying CMV plus the relevant HLA were identified by cumulative frequency of public TCR beta families. Dominating the ex vivo response were TCR beta clonotypes that were CMV-specific and HLA-C-restricted.

This CDR3 spans 16 amino acids. The germline V gene has CDR1 SNHLY and CDR2 FYNNEI. The V gene lost 2 bases and the J gene lost 1 base, with 12 bases spanning the gap. The table lists this clonotype with a few counts. Antigen unknown. TCRdb redid the calling of the reads with MiXCR, one entry per CDR3 protein. The data show about 400,000 distinct CDR3 sequences, roughly 36% seen once. The sequenced sample was cultured PBMCs, obtained from culture after CMV antigen stimulation. The genes are TRBV2 and TRBJ2-4; D is unclear. The clonotype was recovered from a human donor in good health (CMV status not recorded). Some clones in this sample may be carry-over from other donors' samples. This CDR3 is CASSESVASAKNIQYF. CDR3 coding DNA: TGTGCCAGCAGTGAATCGGTAGCATCTGCCAAAAACATTCAGTACTTC.